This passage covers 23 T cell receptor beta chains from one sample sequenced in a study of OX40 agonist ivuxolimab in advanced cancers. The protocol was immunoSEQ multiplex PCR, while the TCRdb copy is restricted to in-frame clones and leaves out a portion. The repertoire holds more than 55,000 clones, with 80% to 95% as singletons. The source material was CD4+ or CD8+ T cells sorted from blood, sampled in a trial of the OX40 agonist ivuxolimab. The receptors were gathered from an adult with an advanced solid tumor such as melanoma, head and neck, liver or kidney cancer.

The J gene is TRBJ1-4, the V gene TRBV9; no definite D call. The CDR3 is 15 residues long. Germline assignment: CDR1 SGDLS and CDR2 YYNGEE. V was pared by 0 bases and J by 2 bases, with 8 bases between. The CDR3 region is CASSVGQATNEKLFF. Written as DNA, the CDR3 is TGTGCCAGCAGCGTAGGGCAGGCTACTAATGAAAAACTGTTTTTT.

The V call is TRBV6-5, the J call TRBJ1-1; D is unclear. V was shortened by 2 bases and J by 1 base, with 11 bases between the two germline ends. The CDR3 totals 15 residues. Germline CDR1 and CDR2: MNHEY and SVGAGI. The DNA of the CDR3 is TGTGCCAGCAGTTACGCCGGGAGTCCGAACACTGAAGCTTTCTTT. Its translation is CASSYAGSPNTEAFF.

In DNA form, the CDR3 reads TGTGCCAGCAGCCAGGGGGCGGAGGGAATCTACGAGCAGTACTTC. Its translation is CASSQGAEGIYEQYF. V gene TRBV9 combines with J gene TRBJ2-7; 8 bases align to TRBD1. The CDR3 has 15 amino acids. V shed 4 bases, J shed 3 bases, and the junction held 9 bases outside the gene matches. CDR1 is SGDLS and CDR2 is YYNGEE in the germline V gene.

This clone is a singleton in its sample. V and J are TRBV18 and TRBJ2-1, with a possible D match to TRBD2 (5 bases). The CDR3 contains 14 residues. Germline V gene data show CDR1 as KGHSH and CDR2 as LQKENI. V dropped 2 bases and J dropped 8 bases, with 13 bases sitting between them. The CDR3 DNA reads TGTGCCAGCTCACCAGAGGGCCTGGGCGATGAGCAGTTCTTC. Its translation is CASSPEGLGDEQFF. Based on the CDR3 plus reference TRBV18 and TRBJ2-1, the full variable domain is NAGVMQNPRHLVRRRGQEARLRCSPMKGHSHVYWYRQLPEEGLKFMVYLQKENIIDESGMPKERFSAEFPKEGPSILRIQQVVRGDSAAYFCASSPEGLGDEQFFGPGTRLTVL.

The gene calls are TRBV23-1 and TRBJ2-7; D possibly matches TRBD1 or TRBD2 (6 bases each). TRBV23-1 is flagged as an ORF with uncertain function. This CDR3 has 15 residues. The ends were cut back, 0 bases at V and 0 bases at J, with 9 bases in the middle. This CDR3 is CASSQSEGDSYEQYF. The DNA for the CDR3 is TGCGCCAGCAGTCAATCGGAGGGGGACTCCTACGAGCAGTACTTC.

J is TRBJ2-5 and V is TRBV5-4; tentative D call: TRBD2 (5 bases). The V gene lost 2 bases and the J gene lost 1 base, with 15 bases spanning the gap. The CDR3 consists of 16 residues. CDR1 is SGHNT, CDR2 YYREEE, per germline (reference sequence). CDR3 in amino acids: CASSFGGTDPQETQYF. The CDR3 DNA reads TGTGCCAGCAGCTTCGGAGGCACAGACCCCCAAGAGACCCAGTACTTC. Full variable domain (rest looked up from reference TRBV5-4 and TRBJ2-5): ETGVTQSPTHLIKTRGQQVTLRCSSQSGHNTVSWYQQALGQGPQFIFQYYREEENGRGNFPPRFSGLQFPNYSSELNVNALELDDSALYLCASSFGGTDPQETQYFGPGTRLLVL.

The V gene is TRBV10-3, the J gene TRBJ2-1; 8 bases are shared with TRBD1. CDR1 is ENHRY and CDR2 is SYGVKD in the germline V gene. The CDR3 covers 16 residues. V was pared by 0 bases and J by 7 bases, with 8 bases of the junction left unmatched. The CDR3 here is CAISESGQGIRNEQFF. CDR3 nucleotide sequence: TGTGCCATCAGTGAGTCCGGACAGGGAATTCGGAATGAGCAGTTCTTC.

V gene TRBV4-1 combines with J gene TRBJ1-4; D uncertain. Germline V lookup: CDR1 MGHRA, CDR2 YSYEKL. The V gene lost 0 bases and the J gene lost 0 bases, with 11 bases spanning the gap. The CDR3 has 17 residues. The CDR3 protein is CASSQDPLYATNEKLFF. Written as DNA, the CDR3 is TGCGCCAGCAGCCAAGATCCCCTATATGCAACTAATGAAAAACTGTTTTTT.

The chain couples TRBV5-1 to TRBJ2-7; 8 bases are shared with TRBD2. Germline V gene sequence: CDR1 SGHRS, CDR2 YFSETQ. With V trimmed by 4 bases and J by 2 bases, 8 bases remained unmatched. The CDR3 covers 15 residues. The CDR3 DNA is TGCGCCAGCAGCATATCCGGGACTAGGACCTACGAGCAGTACTTC. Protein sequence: CASSISGTRTYEQYF.

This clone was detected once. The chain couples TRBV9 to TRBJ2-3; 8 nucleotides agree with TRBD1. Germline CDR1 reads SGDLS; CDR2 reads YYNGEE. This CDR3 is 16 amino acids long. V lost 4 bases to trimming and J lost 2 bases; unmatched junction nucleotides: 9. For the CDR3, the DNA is TGTGCCAGCAGCTACCGGGACAGGTTATCCACAGATACGCAGTATTTT. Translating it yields CASSYRDRLSTDTQYF.

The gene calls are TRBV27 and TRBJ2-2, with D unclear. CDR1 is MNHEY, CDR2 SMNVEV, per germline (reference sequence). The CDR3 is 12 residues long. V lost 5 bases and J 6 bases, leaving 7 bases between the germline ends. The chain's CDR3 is CASSRGAGELFF. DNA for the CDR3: TGTGCCAGCAGTCGTGGGGCCGGGGAGCTGTTTTTT.

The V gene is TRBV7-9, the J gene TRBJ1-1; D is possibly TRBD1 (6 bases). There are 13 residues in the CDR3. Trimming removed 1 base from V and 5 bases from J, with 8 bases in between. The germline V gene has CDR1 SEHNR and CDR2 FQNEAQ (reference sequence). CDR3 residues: CASSLDRETEAFF. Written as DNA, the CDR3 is TGTGCCAGCAGCTTAGACAGGGAGACTGAAGCTTTCTTT.

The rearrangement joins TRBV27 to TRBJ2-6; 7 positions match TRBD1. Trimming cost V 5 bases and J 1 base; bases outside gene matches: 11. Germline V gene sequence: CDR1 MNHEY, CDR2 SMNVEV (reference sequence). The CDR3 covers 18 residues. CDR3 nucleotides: TGTGCCAGCAGTGCCTTACAGGGGATGGAGTCTGGGGCCAACGTCCTGACTTTC. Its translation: CASSALQGMESGANVLTF.

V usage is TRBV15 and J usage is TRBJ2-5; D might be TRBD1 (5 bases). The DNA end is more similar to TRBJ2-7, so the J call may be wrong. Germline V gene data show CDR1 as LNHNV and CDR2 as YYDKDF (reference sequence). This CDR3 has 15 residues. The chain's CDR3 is CATTAGQGVAYEQYF. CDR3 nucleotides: TGTGCCACCACCGCCGGGCAGGGTGTCGCCTACGAGCAGTACTTC.

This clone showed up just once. The CDR3 coding sequence is TGTGCCAGCAGCTTTAGCGGGGCTAGCACAGATACGCAGTATTTT. This gives the protein CASSFSGASTDTQYF. V usage is TRBV7-6 and J usage is TRBJ2-3; TRBD2 matches 8 bases. Germline V CDR1 and CDR2: SGHVS, FNYEAQ. The V and J ends lost 3 bases and 0 bases, in that order; junction bases with no gene match: 2. This CDR3 spans 15 amino acids.

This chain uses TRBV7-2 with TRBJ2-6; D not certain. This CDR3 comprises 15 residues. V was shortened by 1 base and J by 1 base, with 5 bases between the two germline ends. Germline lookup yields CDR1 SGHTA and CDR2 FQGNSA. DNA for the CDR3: TGTGCCAGCAGCTTAGTTGGTTCTGGGGCCAACGTCCTGACTTTC. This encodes CASSLVGSGANVLTF.

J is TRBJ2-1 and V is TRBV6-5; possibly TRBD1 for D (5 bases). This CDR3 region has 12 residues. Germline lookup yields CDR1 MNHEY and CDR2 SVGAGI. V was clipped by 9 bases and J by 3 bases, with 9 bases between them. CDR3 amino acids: CASFDSYNEQFF. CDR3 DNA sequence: TGTGCCAGTTTTGACAGCTACAATGAGCAGTTCTTC.

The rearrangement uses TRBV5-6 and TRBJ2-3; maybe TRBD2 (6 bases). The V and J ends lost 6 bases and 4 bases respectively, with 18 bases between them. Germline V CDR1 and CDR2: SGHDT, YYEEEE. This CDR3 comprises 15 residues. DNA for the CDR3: TGTGCCAGCACCTCGGGAGTCCCAGCCCCAGATACGCAGTATTTT. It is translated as CASTSGVPAPDTQYF.

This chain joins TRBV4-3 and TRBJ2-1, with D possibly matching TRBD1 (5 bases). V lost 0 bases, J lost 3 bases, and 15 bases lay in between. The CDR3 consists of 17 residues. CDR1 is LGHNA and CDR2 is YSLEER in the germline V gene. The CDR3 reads CASSQDLSGPLYNEQFF. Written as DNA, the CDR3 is TGCGCCAGCAGCCAAGATCTTTCAGGGCCCCTCTACAATGAGCAGTTCTTC.

The CDR3 protein is CASSLGDYSYEQYF. CDR3 nucleotides: TGCGCCAGCAGCTTGGGGGACTACTCCTACGAGCAGTACTTC. The chain recombines TRBV5-1 with TRBJ2-7, with 7 bases lining up with TRBD2. The CDR3 runs 14 residues. CDR1 is SGHRS, CDR2 YFSETQ, per germline. The trim removed 0 bases at V and 0 bases at J, leaving 0 bases unmatched.

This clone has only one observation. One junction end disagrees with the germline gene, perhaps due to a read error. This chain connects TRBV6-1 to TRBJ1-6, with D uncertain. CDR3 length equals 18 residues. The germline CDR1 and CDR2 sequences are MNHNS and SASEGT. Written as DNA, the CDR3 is TGTGCCAGCAGCGAAGCTTGGGGAGAACTTTTAGATAATTCACCCCTCCACTTT. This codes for CASSEAWGELLDNSPLHF.

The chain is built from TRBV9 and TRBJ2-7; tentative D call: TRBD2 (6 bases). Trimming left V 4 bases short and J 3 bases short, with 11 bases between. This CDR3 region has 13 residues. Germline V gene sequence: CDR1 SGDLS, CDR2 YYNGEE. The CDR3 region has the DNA TGTGCCAGCAGCCCGAGGGGAGGCTACGAGCAGTACTTC. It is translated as CASSPRGGYEQYF.

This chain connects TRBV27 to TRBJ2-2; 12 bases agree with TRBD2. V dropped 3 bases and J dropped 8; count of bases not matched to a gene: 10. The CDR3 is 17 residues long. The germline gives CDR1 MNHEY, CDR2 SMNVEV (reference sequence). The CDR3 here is CASSFYWTSGIAGELFF. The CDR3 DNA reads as TGTGCCAGCAGTTTCTATTGGACTAGCGGGATAGCTGGGGAGCTGTTTTTT.